Listed here are 26 T cell receptor beta chains from one sample, sequenced in a study of tissue T cells after allogeneic stem cell transplantation. The time point denotes: mouse harvest day 7 after allogeneic transplant. The graft held 10^6 splenic CD5+ T cells and 10^7 T-cell-depleted bone marrow cells. Profiling relied on immunoSEQ multiplex PCR, and the TCRdb table lists in-frame clones only, not all of them. This sample carries roughly 6,800 clones, about 50% of them seen once, and the ten largest clones take 4.5% to 5.5%. The source material was gut tissue. These receptor sequences come from a female BALB/c mouse given C57BL/6 T cells with graft-versus-host disease after an allogeneic hematopoietic cell transplant.

For this clone: Any gene name here is a mouse gene name. Sequencing ends 1 residue short of the CDR3 end; the germline J gene provides the rest. This rearrangement joins TRBV26 to TRBJ1-4; the D is unclear. V was clipped by 5 bases and J by 4 bases, with 5 bases between them. CDR3 size: 12 residues. Germline V lookup: CDR1 KGHPV, CDR2 FQNQEV (reference sequence). The chain's CDR3 is CASSKGNERLFF. The sequenced part of the CDR3 DNA is TGTGCCAGCAGTAAGGGCAACGAAAGATTATTT. The full variable domain, rest sourced from reference TRBV26 and TRBJ1-4, is NSKVIQTPRYLVKGQGQKAKMRCIPEKGHPVVFWYQQNKNNEFKFLINFQNQEVLQQIDMTEKRFSAECPSNSPCSLEIQSSEAGDSALYLCASSKGNERLFFGHGTKLSVL.

This clone was observed a handful of times. Germline and genes: mouse. The read finishes 1 residue shy of the CDR3 end, and the germline J gene is used to complete it. This chain links TRBV20 with TRBJ1-1; D remains ambiguous. Germline V gene sequence: CDR1 GFQATS, CDR2 STVNSAI. V was cut by 0 bases and J by 1 base, with 3 bases left in between. The CDR3 is made up of 12 amino acids. Incomplete CDR3 DNA: TGTGGTGCTAGGGAGGGAAACACAGAAGTCTTC. It codes for CGAREGNTEVF. The full CDR3 is CGAREGNTEVFF. The variable domain in full, with the rest retrieved from reference TRBV20 and TRBJ1-1, is GALVYQYPRRTICKSGTSMRMECQAVGFQATSVAWYRQSPQKTFELIALSTVNSAIKYEQNFTQEKFPISHPNLSFSSMTVLNAYLEDRGLYLCGAREGNTEVFFGKGTRLTVV.

Worth noting for this clone: Germline and genes: mouse. The DNA ends 1 residue before the CDR3 does, and the rest of the CDR3 is filled in from the germline J gene. The chain is built from TRBV26 and TRBJ1-4, with 8 nucleotides matching TRBD1. The trim removed 2 bases at V and 3 bases at J, leaving 2 bases unmatched. Germline lookup yields CDR1 KGHPV and CDR2 FQNQEV (reference sequence). The CDR3 contains 15 residues. CDR3 region: CASSLGQGPNERLFF. The DNA read from the CDR3 is TGTGCCAGCAGTCTGGGACAGGGTCCCAACGAAAGATTATTT.

As for this clone: Gene names and germline refer to mouse. The read stops 1 residue short of the end of the CDR3; the missing end is completed from the germline J gene. The chain uses TRBV20 and TRBJ2-3, with 8 bases aligning to TRBD1. Germline-derived CDR1 and CDR2 are GFQATS and STVNSAI. The CDR3 extends over 13 amino acids. V lost 4 bases and J lost 1; bases outside the gene matches: 1. CDR3 DNA (partial): TGTGGTGCTACCAGGGGGCGTGCAGAAACGCTGTAT. This encodes CGATRGRAETLY. The full CDR3 reads CGATRGRAETLYF.

To note about this clone: Gene and germline names: mouse. The DNA ends 1 residue before the CDR3 does, and the rest of the CDR3 is filled in from the germline J gene. This sequence joins TRBV12-1 and TRBJ2-4, with 10 nucleotides matching TRBD2. This CDR3 has 16 amino acids. Germline loops: CDR1 SGHSN, CDR2 HYEKVE. V lost 1 base, J lost 0 bases, and 3 bases stayed unmatched. The CDR3 reads CASSLDWGYSQNTLYF. CDR3 bases read: TGTGCCAGCTCTCTGGACTGGGGGTATAGTCAAAACACCTTGTAC.

On this clone itself: Mouse gene names apply. With the read ending 1 residue before the CDR3 end, the germline J gene is used to fill in that end. The chain has TRBV26 and TRBJ1-4, with 7 bases fitting TRBD1. The ends lost 2 bases at V and 7 bases at J; junction bases unmatched: 7. The germline V gene has CDR1 KGHPV and CDR2 FQNQEV (reference sequence). The CDR3 is made up of 15 amino acids. The CDR3 loop is CASSLRGGRGERLFF. The sequenced part of the CDR3 DNA is TGTGCCAGCAGTCTGCGAGGGGGCAGGGGCGAAAGATTATTT. Drawing the rest from reference TRBV26 and TRBJ1-4, the complete variable domain is NSKVIQTPRYLVKGQGQKAKMRCIPEKGHPVVFWYQQNKNNEFKFLINFQNQEVLQQIDMTEKRFSAECPSNSPCSLEIQSSEAGDSALYLCASSLRGGRGERLFFGHGTKLSVL.

This clone has a handful of counts. Mouse germline and gene names are used. The sequenced part of the CDR3 DNA is TGTGCCAGCAGTCTGTTGACTGGGGGGGCCTCATATGAACAGTAC. This sequence encodes CASSLLTGGASYEQY. In full, the CDR3 reads CASSLLTGGASYEQYF. This chain uses TRBV26 with TRBJ2-7; 12 bases agree with TRBD2. Read coverage stops 1 residue before the CDR3 terminus; the germline J gene supplies the remainder. The CDR3 is 16 amino acids. V was clipped by 1 base and J by 4 bases; unmatched bases: 5. CDR1 is KGHPV, CDR2 FQNQEV, per germline (reference sequence).

A word on this clone: Mouse gene names apply. The DNA ends 1 residue before the CDR3 does, and the rest of the CDR3 is filled in from the germline J gene. The V and J genes are TRBV15 and TRBJ2-3; D is unclear. The CDR3 length is 14 residues. Trimming left V 4 bases short and J 0 bases short, with 8 bases between. The V gene's germline CDR1 is SGHND and CDR2 FRSKSL. CDR3 bases read: TGTGCCAGCAGTTCCGGGAGTAGTGCAGAAACGCTGTAT. Amino acids: CASSSGSSAETLY. The whole CDR3 protein reads CASSSGSSAETLYF.

Comments on this clone: All gene names here are mouse names. The CDR3 extends 1 residue past the end of the read, so its final part is completed from the germline J gene. This chain connects TRBV13-3 to TRBJ1-2, with D tentatively TRBD1 (6 bases). The V gene's germline CDR1 is NNHDY and CDR2 SYVADS. The CDR3 is made up of 14 amino acids. V lost 3 bases to trimming and J lost 3 bases, with 12 bases between them. Partial CDR3 DNA: TGTGCCAGCAGTGTCCGGGGGCAGGACTCCGACTACACC. Amino acid sequence: CASSVRGQDSDYT. The whole CDR3 is CASSVRGQDSDYTF.

This clone was recorded a few times. Each gene name is a mouse one. The missing CDR3 end, 1 residue past where the read stops, is filled in from the germline J gene. The V gene is TRBV23, the J gene TRBJ2-3; TRBD1 is the table's D call, not checked against the DNA. Per the germline V gene, CDR1 is KGHTA and CDR2 is FQNQQP. This CDR3 has 13 residues. The CDR3 bases that were read are TGCTCCAGCAGTCAATCGCAGGGAGAAACGCTGTAT. This encodes CSSSQSQGETLY. Given in full, the CDR3 is CSSSQSQGETLYF.

This clone was counted between two and nine times. Mouse germline and gene names are used. Read sequence stops 1 residue before the CDR3 end, and the germline J gene provides the missing end. The chain employs TRBV3 and TRBJ1-3, with TRBD1 as a possible D gene (6 bases). The CDR3 sequence is 12 residues long. Germline-derived CDR1 and CDR2 are SNHLY and FYNGKV (reference sequence). V was cut by 6 bases and J by 5 bases, with 8 bases left in between. The part of the CDR3 DNA that was read is TGTGCCAGCAGACAGGGCCGAAATACGCTCTAT. This sequence encodes CASRQGRNTLY. The full CDR3 protein is CASRQGRNTLYF.

This clone was counted a few times. Mouse germline and gene names are used. The missing CDR3 end, 1 residue past where the read stops, is filled in from the germline J gene. The gene calls are TRBV5 and TRBJ2-5; D unclear. Germline CDR1 LGHNA, CDR2 YNLKQL (reference sequence). V lost 1 base and J lost 3, with 8 bases in between. The CDR3 runs 14 residues. Incomplete CDR3 DNA: TGTGCCAGCAGCCAAGTAGGGTGGCAAGACACCCAGTAC. This encodes CASSQVGWQDTQY. The whole CDR3 is CASSQVGWQDTQYF.

This clone was seen a handful of times. Genes here carry mouse names. The CDR3 spells CASLGTGNQAPLF. CDR3 bases read: TGTGCCAGCCTCGGGACAGGCAACCAGGCTCCGCTT. J is TRBJ1-5 and V is TRBV26; 8 positions match TRBD1. The read finishes 1 residue shy of the CDR3 end, and the germline J gene is used to complete it. CDR1 is KGHPV and CDR2 is FQNQEV in the germline V gene (reference sequence). The CDR3 loop spans 13 amino acids. V was clipped by 8 bases and J by 3 bases; unmatched bases: 3.

This clone is medium-sized. The genes and germline here are from mouse. Coverage ceases 1 residue before the CDR3 finishes, and the germline J gene fills in the end. This sequence joins TRBV13-2 and TRBJ2-7; 7 bases line up with TRBD1. Germline loops: CDR1 NNHNN, CDR2 SYGAGS (reference sequence). After removal of 0 bases from V and 7 bases from J, the junction contained 4 bases not matched to a gene. The CDR3 extends over 13 amino acids. The chain's CDR3 is CASGDEGRGEQYF. The covered CDR3 bases are TGTGCCAGCGGTGATGAAGGCAGGGGGGAACAGTAC.

Regarding this clone: Gene names denote mouse genes. The read finishes 1 residue shy of the CDR3 end, and the germline J gene is used to complete it. This chain joins TRBV19 and TRBJ2-4, with unresolved D. This CDR3 has 14 amino acids. Deletions cut 1 base from V and 3 bases from J, with 9 bases between. Germline lookup yields CDR1 FNHDT and CDR2 SITEND (reference sequence). The sequenced CDR3 bases are TGTGCCAGCAGTATACGGGGAAGACAAAACACCTTGTAC. Translated: CASSIRGRQNTLY. The full-length CDR3 reads as CASSIRGRQNTLYF.

For this clone: Gene names refer to mouse genes. The read terminates 1 residue before the CDR3 end, so the remaining end is supplied by the germline J gene. The chain carries TRBV3 and TRBJ2-4, with TRBD2 matching 8 bases. The CDR3 loop spans 14 amino acids. Germline assignment: CDR1 SNHLY and CDR2 FYNGKV (reference sequence). With V trimmed by 5 bases and J by 4 bases, 5 bases remained unmatched. This CDR3 reads CASSPGTGKNTLYF. Incomplete CDR3 DNA: TGTGCCAGCAGCCCCGGGACTGGTAAAAACACCTTGTAC.

This clone came up a few times. Genes and germline are mouse. CDR3 loop: CSSSQNGVAGNTLYF. CDR3 bases read: TGCTCCAGCAGTCAAAATGGGGTTGCTGGAAATACGCTCTAT. This chain links TRBV23 with TRBJ1-3. Read sequence stops 1 residue before the CDR3 end, and the germline J gene provides the missing end. This CDR3 has 15 residues. Germline V gene lookup returns CDR1 KGHTA and CDR2 FQNQQP.

To note about this clone: Gene names and germline match the mouse. The CDR3 loop reads CASSLGSSAETLYF. CDR3 DNA, as far as it was read: TGTGCAAGCAGCCTAGGATCTAGTGCAGAAACGCTGTAT. The chain has TRBV16 and TRBJ2-3; D unclear. The sequence runs out 1 residue before the end of the CDR3; the remainder is reconstructed from the germline J gene. The V gene's germline CDR1 is SGHSA and CDR2 FRNQAP. This CDR3 comprises 14 residues. Trimming took 5 bases from V and 0 from J, leaving 9 bases between them.

As regards this clone: These gene names are mouse names. Here the CDR3 reads CSSSPGAKNTLYF. The covered CDR3 bases are TGCTCCAGCAGTCCGGGGGCCAAAAACACCTTGTAC. J is TRBJ2-4 and V is TRBV23. The CDR3 is cut off 1 residue early in the read; its end comes from the germline J gene. Germline V gene lookup returns CDR1 KGHTA and CDR2 FQNQQP. The length of the CDR3 is 13 residues.

A word on this clone: Gene names and germline refer to mouse. The covered CDR3 bases are TGTGCCAGCAGTCTGAACCTGGGGGGGAAAAACACCTTGTAC. Protein sequence: CASSLNLGGKNTLY. The full CDR3 reads CASSLNLGGKNTLYF. J is TRBJ2-4 and V is TRBV26, with 9 bases identical to TRBD2. With the read ending 1 residue before the CDR3 end, the germline J gene is used to fill in that end. The CDR3 is 15 residues long. Trimming cost V 2 bases and J 4 bases; bases outside gene matches: 4. The germline V gene encodes CDR1 KGHPV and CDR2 FQNQEV (reference sequence). Drawing the rest from reference TRBV26 and TRBJ2-4, the complete variable domain is NSKVIQTPRYLVKGQGQKAKMRCIPEKGHPVVFWYQQNKNNEFKFLINFQNQEVLQQIDMTEKRFSAECPSNSPCSLEIQSSEAGDSALYLCASSLNLGGKNTLYFGAGTRLSVL.

Turning to this clone: Gene and germline names: mouse. The CDR3 end lies 1 residue beyond the end of the read and is filled in from the germline J gene. Other nucleotide sequences from this sample produce the same CDR3. The chain recombines TRBV1 with TRBJ1-2, with D perhaps TRBD1 (6 bases). Germline V gene lookup returns CDR1 NSQYPW and CDR2 LRSPGD (reference sequence). Trimming took off 3 bases at V and 1 base at J, with 9 bases between the two ends. CDR3 size: 14 residues. The CDR3 loop reads CTCSARDKNSDYTF. The CDR3 bases that were read are TGCACCTGCAGTGCCCGGGACAAAAACTCCGACTACACC.

Only a few counts were recorded for this clone. The genes are named according to mouse. From the germline J gene comes the end of the CDR3, since the read stops 1 residue before it. The chain has TRBV15 and TRBJ2-7; the D gene is possibly TRBD1 (6 bases). Looked up from germline, CDR1 is SGHND and CDR2 is FRSKSL. This CDR3 spans 13 amino acids. Trimming stripped 5 bases from V and 0 bases from J, with 8 bases between. The CDR3 sequence: CASSTGSSYEQYF. The part of the CDR3 DNA that was read is TGTGCCAGCAGTACAGGGAGCTCCTATGAACAGTAC.

This clone was recorded only once. Gene and germline names: mouse. The read stops 1 residue short of the end of the CDR3; the missing end is completed from the germline J gene. In the same sample, other DNA sequences code for this CDR3. The gene calls are TRBV26 and TRBJ2-7; D is uncertain. The CDR3 consists of 13 residues. Germline V gives CDR1 KGHPV, CDR2 FQNQEV (reference sequence). V was shortened by 2 bases and J by 3 bases, with 8 bases between the two germline ends. CDR3: CASSLAGSYEQYF. The CDR3 DNA, read in part, is TGTGCCAGCAGTCTGGCAGGCAGCTATGAACAGTAC. Using reference TRBV26 and TRBJ2-7 for the parts outside the CDR3, the full variable domain is NSKVIQTPRYLVKGQGQKAKMRCIPEKGHPVVFWYQQNKNNEFKFLINFQNQEVLQQIDMTEKRFSAECPSNSPCSLEIQSSEAGDSALYLCASSLAGSYEQYFGPGTRLTVL.

Relative to its sample, this clone is medium-sized. Any gene name here is a mouse gene name. The CDR3 is cut off 1 residue early in the read; its end comes from the germline J gene. This chain links TRBV19 with TRBJ2-5; the match to TRBD1 covers 7 bases. Per germline, CDR1 FNHDT and CDR2 SITEND (reference sequence). V was pared by 0 bases and J by 0 bases, with 1 base of the junction left unmatched. The CDR3 loop spans 15 amino acids. This chain's CDR3 is CASSIGQGNQDTQYF. CDR3 DNA, as far as it was read: TGTGCCAGCAGTATAGGACAGGGTAACCAAGACACCCAGTAC. Looking up the rest from reference TRBV19 and TRBJ2-5 gives the full variable domain: GGIITQTPKFLIGQEGQKLTLKCQQNFNHDTMYWYRQDSGKGLRLIYYSITENDLQKGDLSEGYDASREKKSSFSLTVTSAQKNEMAVFLCASSIGQGNQDTQYFGPGTRLLVL.

Points on this clone: Genes here carry mouse names. The read finishes 1 residue shy of the CDR3 end, and the germline J gene is used to complete it. The chain joins TRBV3 to TRBJ1-5; no clear D gene. The germline CDR1 and CDR2 sequences are SNHLY and FYNGKV (reference sequence). The CDR3 totals 13 residues. The V end lost 1 base, the J end lost 0 bases, and 1 base lay between the germline ends. The DNA read from the CDR3 is TGTGCCAGCAGCTTAGGTAACAACCAGGCTCCGCTT. Translated: CASSLGNNQAPL. The CDR3 as a whole reads CASSLGNNQAPLF.

With respect to this clone: The gene names here belong to mouse. The read ends 1 residue early relative to the CDR3; the germline J gene fills the gap. V is TRBV16 and J is TRBJ2-7; D remains ambiguous. In germline, CDR1 is SGHSA, CDR2 FRNQAP. This CDR3 has 11 amino acids. Trimming took 1 base from V and 6 from J, leaving 4 bases between them. The CDR3 bases that were read are TGTGCAAGCAGCTTAGGGGGTGAACAGTAC. As protein: CASSLGGEQY. From start to end, the CDR3 is CASSLGGEQYF.